Listed here are 19 T cell receptor beta chains from one sample, sequenced in a study of T cell responses to AZD1222 COVID-19 vaccine (dated by TCRdb to about 2021). This specimen's time point label, per the study, means: baseline before first vaccination. Libraries came from the immunoSEQ multiplex PCR assay. In TCRdb, the immuneACCESS table is reduced to in-frame sequences with V and J assigned. These tables do not hold every clone; where another copy was compared, an unresolved V gene accounts for under half, and the others remain unexplained. This sample gives approximately 130,000 clones in total; 93% of them show up just once. In total, the top ten clones hold 0.91% of the sample. Sequences were derived from peripheral blood, sampled on day 0 of AZD1222 vaccination. The source of these receptors is an adult in good health.

The V gene is TRBV19, the J gene TRBJ1-2; D uncertain. V was trimmed by 4 bases and J by 6 bases, leaving 9 bases between them. CDR3 length: 12 residues. Per the germline V gene, CDR1 is LNHDA and CDR2 is SQIVND (reference sequence). The CDR3 protein is CASSTFMNGYTF. CDR3 nucleotides: TGTGCCAGTAGTACCTTCATGAATGGCTACACCTTC.

The V call is TRBV18, the J call TRBJ2-5, with 8 nucleotides matching TRBD1. V lost 0 bases, J lost 5 bases, and 17 bases stayed unmatched. CDR1 and CDR2 from the germline V gene are KGHSH and LQKENI. This CDR3 is built from 19 residues. Here the CDR3 reads CASSPPEKTGDPRAETQYF. Here the CDR3 DNA reads TGTGCCAGCTCACCACCGGAGAAGACAGGGGATCCAAGGGCCGAGACCCAGTACTTC.

The chain recombines TRBV6-6 with TRBJ2-7; 8 nucleotides align to TRBD1. CDR1 and CDR2 from the germline V gene are MNHNY and SVGAGI (reference sequence). The CDR3 covers 20 residues. V shed 5 bases, J shed 3 bases, and the junction held 24 bases outside the gene matches. For the CDR3, the DNA is TGTGCCAGCAGTCCACAGATGGGACAGGAACTAACTAGGGGTGTCTACGAGCAGTACTTC. As protein: CASSPQMGQELTRGVYEQYF.

Here the CDR3 reads CASTLGLAKNIQYF. In DNA, the CDR3 is TGTGCCAGCACCCTTGGACTAGCCAAAAACATTCAGTACTTC. The chain uses TRBV3-1 (or the pseudogene TRBV3-2) and TRBJ2-4, with a weak D call TRBD2 (5 bases). The CDR3 is made up of 14 amino acids. The V gene's germline CDR1 is LGHDT and CDR2 YNNKEL (reference sequence). Deletions cut 7 bases from V and 0 bases from J, with 10 bases between.

The chain combines TRBV19 with TRBJ1-5; a weak D match, TRBD1 (6 bases). The CDR3 covers 16 residues. CDR1 is LNHDA, CDR2 SQIVND, per germline (reference sequence). V lost 5 bases, J lost 4 bases, and 18 bases lay in between. CDR3 sequence: CASSPRGGRVNQPQHF. The CDR3 DNA reads TGTGCCAGTAGTCCCCGGGGGGGGCGGGTAAATCAGCCCCAGCATTTT.

The chain carries TRBV13 and TRBJ1-4, with 9 bases fitting TRBD1. Germline values: CDR1 PRHDT, CDR2 FYEKMQ (reference sequence). V lost 5 bases, J lost 8 bases, and 6 bases stayed unmatched. The CDR3 runs to 14 residues. The CDR3: CASSRGQGIEKLFF. The CDR3 DNA is TGTGCCAGCAGCCGCGGACAGGGGATCGAAAAACTGTTTTTT.

The gene calls are TRBV4-2 and TRBJ1-1; D is ambiguous. Germline CDR1 and CDR2: LGHNA and YNFKEQ. Trimming cost V 4 bases and J 4 bases, with 19 bases left between them. The CDR3 is made up of 16 amino acids. The CDR3 region is CASSPGLGEGGTEAFF. The CDR3, as DNA: TGTGCCAGCAGCCCGGGTCTCGGGGAAGGCGGCACTGAAGCTTTCTTT.

The V and J genes are TRBV5-4 and TRBJ1-1; unclear D gene. Trimming removed 1 base at V and 7 bases at J, with 8 bases between. Germline CDR1 and CDR2: SGHNT and YYREEE (reference sequence). The CDR3 loop spans 12 amino acids. In DNA, the CDR3 is TGTGCCAGCAGCTTGCCCCTAGGTGAAGCTTTCTTT. Its translation is CASSLPLGEAFF.

This clone was observed a single time. The chain couples TRBV5-1 to TRBJ2-3, with D unclear. In germline, CDR1 is SGHRS, CDR2 YFSETQ. The CDR3 length is 12 residues. V lost 3 bases and J 1 base, leaving 3 bases between the germline ends. CDR3 residues: CASSSGTDTQYF. The CDR3 DNA follows: TGCGCCAGCAGCTCTGGCACAGATACGCAGTATTTT.

This sequence joins TRBV3-1 (or the pseudogene TRBV3-2) and TRBJ2-5; TRBD2 aligns across 10 bases. Trimming took 0 bases from V and 5 from J; bases not matched to a gene: 6. Germline lookup yields CDR1 LGHDT and CDR2 YNNKEL (reference sequence). CDR3 length equals 16 residues. The CDR3 DNA is TGTGCCAGCAGCCAAGATCTGAGCGGGGGGGCGGAGACCCAGTACTTC. It codes for CASSQDLSGGAETQYF.

The chain employs TRBV4-2 and TRBJ1-2; 8 bases fit TRBD1. This CDR3 has 15 residues. Germline V gene sequence: CDR1 LGHNA, CDR2 YNFKEQ. V trimming: 3 bases; J trimming: 0 bases; junction bases outside the gene matches: 3. CDR3 sequence reads: CASSHGQGTNYGYTF. CDR3 sequence (DNA): TGTGCCAGCAGCCACGGACAGGGTACTAACTATGGCTACACCTTC.

This clone has just a few counts. V and J are TRBV29-1 and TRBJ2-5, with a tentative D call TRBD2 (6 bases). CDR3 size: 14 residues. The V and J ends lost 2 bases and 4 bases respectively, with 14 bases between them. The V gene's germline CDR1 is SQVTM and CDR2 ANQGSEA. The CDR3: CSVEFDAGRETQYF. Written as DNA, the CDR3 is TGCAGCGTTGAATTTGACGCGGGAAGAGAGACCCAGTACTTC.

This rearrangement joins TRBV6-5 to TRBJ1-4, with D possibly matching TRBD1 (5 bases). The CDR3 loop spans 13 amino acids. Trimming left V 2 bases short and J 8 bases short, with 9 bases between. Germline loops: CDR1 MNHEY, CDR2 SVGAGI. CDR3 region: CASSYQGGEKLFF. CDR3 sequence (DNA): TGTGCCAGCAGTTACCAGGGCGGCGAAAAACTGTTTTTT.

V gene TRBV6-5 combines with J gene TRBJ1-2; no clear D gene. Germline CDR1 reads MNHEY; CDR2 reads SVGAGI. Trimming left V 7 bases short and J 8 bases short, with 14 bases between. CDR3 size: 12 residues. Written as DNA, the CDR3 is TGTGCCAGCACGAAGGAAGGAGTCGGCTACACCTTC. It specifies CASTKEGVGYTF.

This chain links TRBV5-1 with TRBJ1-4; D perhaps matches TRBD1 (6 bases). The CDR3 has 15 residues. V dropped 6 bases and J dropped 0 bases, with 12 bases sitting between them. Per the germline V gene, CDR1 is SGHRS and CDR2 is YFSETQ. The CDR3 sequence: CASTGGAATNEKLFF. DNA for the CDR3: TGCGCCAGCACGGGGGGGGCCGCAACTAATGAAAAACTGTTTTTT.

Regarding this clone: Relative to the germline gene, one junction end is altered; a read error may explain this. Here the CDR3 DNA reads TGTGCTAGCAGCTTAGGATTACTAGCGGGGGGCGATGAGCAGTTCTTC. Protein: CASSLGLLAGGDEQFF. The V call is TRBV7-7, the J call TRBJ2-1; 12 bases line up with TRBD2. The CDR3 has 16 amino acids. Per germline, CDR1 SSHAT and CDR2 FNYEAQ (reference sequence).

V is TRBV29-1 and J is TRBJ2-1; D unclear. The germline V and J ends were trimmed by 3 bases and 0 bases, with 6 bases remaining between them. The CDR3 runs to 13 residues. CDR1 is SQVTM and CDR2 is ANQGSEA in the germline V gene. The chain's CDR3 is CSVDPSSYNEQFF. The CDR3 nucleotides are TGCAGCGTTGATCCCAGCTCCTACAATGAGCAGTTCTTC.

The gene calls are TRBV27 and TRBJ2-1, with a weak D call TRBD1 (6 bases). Looked up from germline, CDR1 is MNHEY and CDR2 is SMNVEV (reference sequence). This CDR3 has 20 residues. V was pared by 0 bases and J by 4 bases, with 25 bases between. The CDR3 region has the DNA TGTGCCAGCAGTTTATCTGGGGCCCTTTACAGGGTTGAAAAATACAATGAGCAGTTCTTC. Protein: CASSLSGALYRVEKYNEQFF.

The V gene is TRBV6-1, the J gene TRBJ1-6; D gene unclear. V gave up 3 bases and J gave up 7 bases, with 10 bases separating them. This CDR3 region has 14 residues. The germline V gene has CDR1 MNHNS and CDR2 SASEGT. The CDR3 spells CASSEPGRNSPLHF. The CDR3 DNA sequence: TGTGCCAGCAGTGAGCCGGGGAGGAATTCACCCCTCCACTTT.